The clone carrying this T cell receptor beta chain appeared a few times. The antigen remains unidentified. The sample comes from a study of T-cell reconstitution after alpha-beta-depleted transplantation in children. Findings of the study overall: Some patients' high day-60 TCRbeta diversity was traced to surviving recipient T cells and thymic progenitors. Reportedly, roughly two months post-transplant, alpha-beta T cells arose from several hundred expanded graft clones. Newly produced T cells mostly accounted for T-cell counts and diversity one year post-transplant.

Germline CDR1 and CDR2: SGHTA and FQGNSA. The V and J ends lost 1 base and 3 bases respectively, with 5 bases between them. The CDR3 length is 13 residues. TCRbeta library preparation incorporated unique molecular identifiers. TCRdb itself ran the PCR reads through MiXCR, one entry per CDR3 protein. This table has roughly 420,000 distinct CDR3 sequences, about 16% appearing once. The V and J genes are TRBV7-2 and TRBJ2-3; D remains unclear. This TCR came from a boy younger than two who had a stem cell transplant for Wiskott-Aldrich syndrome, so the T cells may come from the graft donor. The material was PBMCs, mostly from graft donor cells, obtained 360 days after TCRalphabeta/CD19-depleted stem cell transplant. For the CDR3, the DNA is TGTGCCAGCAGCTTAGAACGGACAGATACGCAGTATTTT. It codes for CASSLERTDTQYF.